Below, 14 T cell receptor beta chains from the same sample are listed, as sequenced in a study of blood T cell repertoires in COVID-19 (TCRdb year 2020). The library was made by the immunoSEQ multiplex PCR assay. The table was pulled from immuneACCESS by TCRdb, which kept in-frame rearrangements only. Such tables lose some clones; where checked, under half of the loss comes from unresolved V genes, and the rest has no known cause. This sample has 350,000 to 450,000 clones in its table, and about 87% of those were observed once. The ten largest clones add up to approximately 2.4% of the sample. The sample comprised peripheral blood. These receptors all stem from a woman in her sixties with COVID-19, enrolled during active disease.

The rearrangement joins TRBV5-1 to TRBJ1-2, with a tentative D call TRBD1 (5 bases). Trimming took off 5 bases at V and 0 bases at J, with 11 bases between the two ends. The CDR3 runs to 14 residues. Germline CDR1 reads SGHRS; CDR2 reads YFSETQ. Here the CDR3 reads CASRSGGTNYGYTF. The DNA of the CDR3 is TGCGCCAGCAGATCGGGGGGGACTAACTATGGCTACACCTTC.

The chain links TRBV7-2 to TRBJ1-1; TRBD1 matches 8 bases. This CDR3 comprises 14 residues. With V trimmed by 1 base and J by 7 bases, 5 bases remained unmatched. The germline V gene encodes CDR1 SGHTA and CDR2 FQGNSA. CDR3 nucleotide sequence: TGTGCCAGCAGCTTAGGGCCCGACAGGGGTGAAGCTTTCTTT. Translating gives CASSLGPDRGEAFF.

The chain is built from TRBV2 and TRBJ2-7; tentatively, D is TRBD1 (6 bases). Trimming removed 7 bases at V and 9 bases at J, with 25 bases between. CDR3 length: 15 amino acids. CDR1 and CDR2 (germline): SNHLY, FYNNEI. The CDR3 region is CASKGVGVTGDRQYF. CDR3 nucleotide sequence: TGTGCCAGCAAGGGGGTAGGGGTCACCGGGGATCGGCAGTACTTC.

The J gene is TRBJ2-5, the V gene TRBV3-1 (or the pseudogene TRBV3-2); 11 positions match TRBD2. CDR1 is LGHDT, CDR2 YNNKEL, per germline (reference sequence). V was pared by 4 bases and J by 5 bases, with 3 bases of the junction left unmatched. The CDR3 totals 14 residues. This CDR3 reads CASSLAGGPETQYF. CDR3 nucleotide sequence: TGTGCCAGCAGCCTAGCGGGGGGGCCGGAGACCCAGTACTTC.

This clone has just one count. The chain uses TRBV5-6 and TRBJ1-1; TRBD1 matches 7 bases. CDR3 length: 16 residues. Losses at the gene ends were 4 bases for V and 1 base for J; bases not matched to a gene: 10. Germline V lookup: CDR1 SGHDT, CDR2 YYEEEE. As DNA, the CDR3 is TGTGCCAGCAGCGCGGTCCGGGACAGCCCGAACACTGAAGCTTTCTTT. It yields the protein CASSAVRDSPNTEAFF.

The chain combines TRBV7-3 with TRBJ2-1; the D gene is possibly TRBD1 (6 bases). This CDR3 is built from 15 residues. Germline CDR1 SGHTA, CDR2 FQGTGA. The germline V and J ends were trimmed by 2 bases and 6 bases, with 14 bases remaining between them. The CDR3 nucleotides are TGTGCCAGCAGCTTACGACAGGTAGCTTCCAATGAGCAGTTCTTC. Its protein product is CASSLRQVASNEQFF.

The chain recombines TRBV19 with TRBJ1-1, with 8 bases lining up with TRBD1. J gave up 5 bases and V 7 bases, and 12 bases lay outside the gene matches. In germline, CDR1 is LNHDA, CDR2 SQIVND (reference sequence). The CDR3 has 15 amino acids. This CDR3 reads CASTLGQGEYTEAFF. The CDR3 region has the DNA TGTGCCAGTACCCTAGGACAGGGCGAATATACTGAAGCTTTCTTT.

The CDR3 region has the DNA TGTGCCAGTAGTTCCCGAGATACGCAGTATTTT. Protein product: CASSSRDTQYF. This chain connects TRBV19 to TRBJ2-3; D unclear. V was pared by 5 bases and J by 5 bases, with 5 bases between. The CDR3 is 11 residues long. The germline CDR1 and CDR2 sequences are LNHDA and SQIVND (reference sequence).

The V call is TRBV9, the J call TRBJ2-3; D remains unclear. Trimming shortened V by 2 bases and J by 3 bases, and 13 bases separated the two germline ends. The length of the CDR3 is 15 residues. Germline-derived CDR1 and CDR2 are SGDLS and YYNGEE. Here the CDR3 DNA reads TGTGCCAGCAGCGTTACTCTAGGTTGGACAGATACGCAGTATTTT. Amino acid sequence: CASSVTLGWTDTQYF.

The chain carries TRBV6-5 and TRBJ2-1; 9 bases align to TRBD1. CDR1 and CDR2 from the germline V gene are MNHEY and SVGAGI. The CDR3 sequence is 15 residues long. V shed 5 bases, J shed 7 bases, and the junction held 9 bases outside the gene matches. CDR3 coding DNA: TGTGCCAGCAGTCCTCGGACAGGGGCTCGAAATGAGCAGTTCTTC. Protein product: CASSPRTGARNEQFF.

The genes are TRBV3-1 (or the pseudogene TRBV3-2) and TRBJ1-2; D is ambiguous. The germline V gene has CDR1 LGHDT and CDR2 YNNKEL (reference sequence). CDR3 length equals 14 residues. V was shortened by 1 base and J by 2 bases, with 8 bases between the two germline ends. Written as DNA, the CDR3 is TGTGCCAGCAGCCAAGGACTCCAGAACTATGGCTACACCTTC. The encoded protein is CASSQGLQNYGYTF.

This clone was observed once. The chain joins TRBV7-2 to TRBJ2-5; 9 bases fit TRBD1. V trimming: 1 base; J trimming: 5 bases; junction bases outside the gene matches: 5. This CDR3 has 15 residues. Germline V CDR1 and CDR2: SGHTA, FQGNSA. DNA of the CDR3: TGTGCCAGCAGCTTAGGGGACAGGGACTCGGAGACCCAGTACTTC. Translating it yields CASSLGDRDSETQYF. Full variable domain (rest looked up from reference TRBV7-2 and TRBJ2-5): GAGVSQSPSNKVTEKGKDVELRCDPISGHTALYWYRQSLGQGLEFLIYFQGNSAPDKSGLPSDRFSAERTGGSVSTLTIQRTQQEDSAVYLCASSLGDRDSETQYFGPGTRLLVL.

The chain links TRBV3-1 (or the pseudogene TRBV3-2) to TRBJ2-7; 10 bases map to TRBD2. Germline V gives CDR1 LGHDT, CDR2 YNNKEL (reference sequence). V trimming: 3 bases; J trimming: 3 bases; junction bases outside the gene matches: 8. This CDR3 comprises 16 residues. The CDR3 sequence is CASSQRRSGGGYEQYF. DNA for the CDR3: TGTGCCAGCAGCCAGCGAAGAAGCGGGGGGGGCTACGAGCAGTACTTC.

The chain has TRBV5-4 and TRBJ1-1, with 8 positions matching TRBD1. Looked up from germline, CDR1 is SGHNT and CDR2 is YYREEE (reference sequence). The V segment lost 4 bases and the J segment 3 bases; nucleotides outside the gene matches: 8. The CDR3 is 15 amino acids. CDR3 protein: CASSRRTGSDTEAFF. CDR3 bases: TGTGCCAGCAGCAGAAGGACAGGGTCGGACACTGAAGCTTTCTTT.